A single sample is the source of the 4 T cell receptor beta chains below, sequenced in a study of cytotoxic CD8 clonotypes in ibrutinib-treated CLL. The repertoire was sequenced with immunoSEQ multiplex PCR; TCRdb's copy has only in-frame clones and lacks some. The repertoire holds approximately 200,000 clones, about 72% seen once, with 13% in the top ten. This sample comprised PBMCs, obtained after 24 months of ibrutinib treatment. These receptors were taken from a human donor with chronic lymphocytic leukemia.

The J gene is TRBJ1-5, the V gene TRBV2; TRBD1 might be the D (6 bases). The CDR3 totals 13 residues. The ends were cut back, 10 bases at V and 3 bases at J, with 13 bases in the middle. Germline V gives CDR1 SNHLY, CDR2 FYNNEI. The CDR3 reads CATSDSHNQPQHF. Here the CDR3 DNA reads TGTGCCACCTCGGACAGTCACAATCAGCCCCAGCATTTT.

The chain combines TRBV27 with TRBJ2-3; 11 bases line up with TRBD2. This CDR3 is built from 16 residues. V shed 6 bases and J 1 base; nucleotides not matched to a gene: 6. Germline CDR1 and CDR2: MNHEY and SMNVEV (reference sequence). The chain's CDR3 is CASSQLAGDRTDTQYF. CDR3 DNA: TGTGCCAGCAGCCAACTAGCGGGAGACCGCACAGATACGCAGTATTTT.

The CDR3 here is CASGQGVATEAFF. Here the CDR3 DNA reads TGTGCCAGCGGACAGGGAGTCGCCACTGAAGCTTTCTTT. The chain uses TRBV27 and TRBJ1-1; 8 bases are a match to TRBD1. The CDR3 covers 13 residues. Germline CDR1 and CDR2: MNHEY and SMNVEV (reference sequence). With V trimmed by 8 bases and J by 4 bases, 6 bases remained unmatched.

This clone showed up just a few times. This rearrangement joins TRBV6-5 to TRBJ1-1, with D maybe TRBD1 (5 bases). The germline gives CDR1 MNHEY, CDR2 SVGAGI. The V gene lost 6 bases and the J gene lost 1 base, with 6 bases spanning the gap. The CDR3 contains 12 residues. The DNA of the CDR3 is TGTGCCAGCAGAACAGGGAACACTGAAGCTTTCTTT. Its protein is CASRTGNTEAFF.